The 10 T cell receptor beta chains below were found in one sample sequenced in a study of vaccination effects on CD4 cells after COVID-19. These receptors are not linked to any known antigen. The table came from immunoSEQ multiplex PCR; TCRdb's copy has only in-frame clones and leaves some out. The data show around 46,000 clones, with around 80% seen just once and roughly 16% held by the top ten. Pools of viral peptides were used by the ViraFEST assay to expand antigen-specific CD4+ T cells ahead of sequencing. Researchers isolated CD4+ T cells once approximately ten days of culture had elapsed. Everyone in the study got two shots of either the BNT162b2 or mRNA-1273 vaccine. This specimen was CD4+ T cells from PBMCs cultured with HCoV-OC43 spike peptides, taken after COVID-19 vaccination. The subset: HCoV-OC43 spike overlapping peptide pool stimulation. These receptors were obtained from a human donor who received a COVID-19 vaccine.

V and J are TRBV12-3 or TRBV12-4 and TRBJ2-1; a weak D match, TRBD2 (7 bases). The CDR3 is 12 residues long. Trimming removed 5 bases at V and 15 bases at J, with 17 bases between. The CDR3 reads CASSSNREGGFF. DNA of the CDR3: TGTGCCAGCAGTAGCAACAGGGAGGGCGGGTTCTTC.

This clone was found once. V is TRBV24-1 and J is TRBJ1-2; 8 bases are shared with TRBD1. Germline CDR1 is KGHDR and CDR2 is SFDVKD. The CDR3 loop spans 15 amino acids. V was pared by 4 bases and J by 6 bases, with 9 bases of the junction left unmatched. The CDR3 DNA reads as TGTGCCACCAGTGACCGTGGGACAGGAGGGGATGGCTACACCTTC. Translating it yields CATSDRGTGGDGYTF.

The CDR3 reads CASSPGMSSGISTDTQYF. The CDR3 bases are TGTGCCAGCAGCCCAGGGATGAGTAGCGGAATTAGCACAGATACGCAGTATTTT. V is TRBV4-2 and J is TRBJ2-3; a possible D gene is TRBD2 (6 bases). The CDR3 has 18 residues. From germline, CDR1 is LGHNA and CDR2 YNFKEQ. V lost 4 bases, J lost 0 bases, and 20 bases lay in between.

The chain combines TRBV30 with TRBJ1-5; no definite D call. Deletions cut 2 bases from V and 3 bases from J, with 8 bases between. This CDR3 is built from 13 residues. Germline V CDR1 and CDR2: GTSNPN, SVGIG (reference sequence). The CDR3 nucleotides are TGTGCCTGGAGTACGGGATTCAATCAGCCCCAGCATTTT. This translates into CAWSTGFNQPQHF.

CDR3 bases: TGTGCCAGCAGCCAAGAGCCCTATGGGACAGGGACAGATACGCAGTATTTT. Its translation: CASSQEPYGTGTDTQYF. The chain carries TRBV3-1 (or the pseudogene TRBV3-2) and TRBJ2-3, with 9 bases identical to TRBD1. CDR3 length: 17 amino acids. The germline CDR1 and CDR2 sequences are LGHDT and YNNKEL (reference sequence). The trim removed 0 bases at V and 3 bases at J, leaving 7 bases unmatched.

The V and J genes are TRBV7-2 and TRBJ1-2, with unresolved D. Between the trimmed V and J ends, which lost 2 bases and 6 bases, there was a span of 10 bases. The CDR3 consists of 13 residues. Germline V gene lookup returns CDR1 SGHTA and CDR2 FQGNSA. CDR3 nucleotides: TGTGCCAGCAGCTTAAAATGGGATAATGGCTACACCTTC. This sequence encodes CASSLKWDNGYTF.

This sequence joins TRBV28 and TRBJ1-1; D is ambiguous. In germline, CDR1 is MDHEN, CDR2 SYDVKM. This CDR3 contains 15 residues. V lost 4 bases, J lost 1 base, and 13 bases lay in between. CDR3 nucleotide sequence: TGTGCCAGCAGTTCCCCGTTACCGGGGAACACTGAAGCTTTCTTT. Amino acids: CASSSPLPGNTEAFF.

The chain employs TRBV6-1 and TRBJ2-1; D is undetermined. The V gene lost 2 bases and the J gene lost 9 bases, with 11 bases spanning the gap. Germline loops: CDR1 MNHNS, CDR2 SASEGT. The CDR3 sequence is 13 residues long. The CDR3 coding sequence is TGTGCCAGCAGTGAAAGGTGGCCGGGTGAGCAGTTCTTC. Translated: CASSERWPGEQFF.

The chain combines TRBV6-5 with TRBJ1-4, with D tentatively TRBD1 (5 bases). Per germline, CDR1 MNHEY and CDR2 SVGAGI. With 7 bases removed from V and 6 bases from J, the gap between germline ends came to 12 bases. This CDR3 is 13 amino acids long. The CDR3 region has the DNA TGTGCCAGCACTAGGACAAGGGATGAAAAACTGTTTTTT. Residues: CASTRTRDEKLFF.

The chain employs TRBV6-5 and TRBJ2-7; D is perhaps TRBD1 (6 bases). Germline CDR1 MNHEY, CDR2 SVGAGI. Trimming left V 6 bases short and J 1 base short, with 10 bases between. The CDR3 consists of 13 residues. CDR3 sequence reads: CASRQGGSYEQYF. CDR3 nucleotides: TGTGCCAGCAGACAGGGTGGTTCCTACGAGCAGTACTTC.